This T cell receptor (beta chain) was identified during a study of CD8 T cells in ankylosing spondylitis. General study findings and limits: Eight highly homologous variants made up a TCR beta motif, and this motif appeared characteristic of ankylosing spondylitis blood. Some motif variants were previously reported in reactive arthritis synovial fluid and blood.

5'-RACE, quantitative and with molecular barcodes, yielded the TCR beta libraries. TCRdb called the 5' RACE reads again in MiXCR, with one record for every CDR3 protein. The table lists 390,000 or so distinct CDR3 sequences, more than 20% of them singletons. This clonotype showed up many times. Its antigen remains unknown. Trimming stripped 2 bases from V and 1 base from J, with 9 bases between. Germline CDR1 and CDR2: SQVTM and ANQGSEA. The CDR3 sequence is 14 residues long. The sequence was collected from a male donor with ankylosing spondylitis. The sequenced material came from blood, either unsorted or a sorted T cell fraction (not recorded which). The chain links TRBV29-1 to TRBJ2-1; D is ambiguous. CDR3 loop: CSVESQVSYNEQFF. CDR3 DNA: TGCAGCGTTGAATCTCAGGTATCCTACAATGAGCAGTTCTTC.